The TCR beta chain under discussion was sequenced for a study of radiation and T cells in renal cell carcinoma. Whole-study context: Nephrectomy followed 15 Gy stereotactic body radiation by 4 weeks.

Germline assignment: CDR1 SGHRS and CDR2 YFSETQ. V trimming: 4 bases; J trimming: 8 bases; junction bases outside the gene matches: 8. This CDR3 contains 14 residues. Described time point: baseline pretreatment blood. This sample's treatment: 15 Gy SBRT to primary tumor, nephrectomy 4 weeks later. Serial blood draws occurred at baseline and 2 and 4 weeks post-SBRT. Turning to this clone: What it binds is not known.

General study findings and limits: From baseline, blood top tumor clonotypes peaked at 2 weeks post-radiation. Pretreatment tumor biopsies were lacking, so baseline clonotypes are unknown.

Assay: immunoSEQ multiplex PCR; the TCRdb copy retains only in-frame clones and omits some. The sample holds 130,000 or so clones, over 80% seen once. Sequenced material: blood, taken from a patient whose treatment included radiotherapy and nephrectomy. This clonotype was obtained from a woman in her fifties or sixties with renal cell carcinoma. The chain links TRBV5-1 to TRBJ1-4; 7 bases match TRBD1. As DNA, the CDR3 is TGCGCCAGCAGCCCACTGGACAGGCAAGAAAAACTGTTTTTT. Encoded protein: CASSPLDRQEKLFF.